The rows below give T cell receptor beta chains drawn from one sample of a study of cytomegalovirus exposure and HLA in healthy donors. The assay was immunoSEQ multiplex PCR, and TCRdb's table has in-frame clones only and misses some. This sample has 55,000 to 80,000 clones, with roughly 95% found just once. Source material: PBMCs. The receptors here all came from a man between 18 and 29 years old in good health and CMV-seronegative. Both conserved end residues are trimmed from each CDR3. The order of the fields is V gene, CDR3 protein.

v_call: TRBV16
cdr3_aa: ASSQSQTGEGNTEAF

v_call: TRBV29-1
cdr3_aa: SVRGGNEQF

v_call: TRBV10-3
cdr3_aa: ASRDSNTGELF

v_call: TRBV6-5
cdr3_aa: ASSRNDRAYGYT

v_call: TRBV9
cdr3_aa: ASSSRGEDYGYT

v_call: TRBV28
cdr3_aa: ASSFPRQNTEAF

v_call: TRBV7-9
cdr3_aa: ASSPFQGASTEAF

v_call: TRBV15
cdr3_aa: ATSGVTGKETQY

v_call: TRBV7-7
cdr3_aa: ASSLRLPDTQY

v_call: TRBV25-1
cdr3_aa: ASTPQNHNEKLF

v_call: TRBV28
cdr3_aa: ASRSDRTSYGYT

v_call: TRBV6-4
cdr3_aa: ASSVSQGSLYGYT

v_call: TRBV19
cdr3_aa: ASSAYSGPSTDTQY

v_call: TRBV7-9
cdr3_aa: ASSPPGRYNEQY

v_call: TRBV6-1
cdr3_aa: ASNLSGWTEAF

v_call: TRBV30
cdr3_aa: AWRDTLEAF

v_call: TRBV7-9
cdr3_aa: ASSRQGDNQPQH

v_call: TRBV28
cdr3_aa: ATLGLAGGVYEQF

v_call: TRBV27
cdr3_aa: ASSLYLGSTGGRFNEQF

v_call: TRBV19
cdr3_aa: ASSIDPRLSQPQH

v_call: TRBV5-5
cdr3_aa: ASSPDGQGYTEAF

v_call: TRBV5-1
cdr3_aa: ASSSSVPETGEQY

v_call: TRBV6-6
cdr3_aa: ASMGLNGEKLF

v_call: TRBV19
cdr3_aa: ASSISGSALAGFHEQF

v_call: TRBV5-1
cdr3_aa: ASSSGTGGSREQY

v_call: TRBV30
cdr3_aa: AWSAITEKLF

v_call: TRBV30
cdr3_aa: AWTGWESDGYT

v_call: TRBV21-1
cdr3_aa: ASSARGRRGRDFNQPQH

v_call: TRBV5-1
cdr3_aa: ASSLAGLAGGQNEQF

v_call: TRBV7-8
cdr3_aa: ASSFRPVAGPTETQY

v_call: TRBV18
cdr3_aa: ASSPPPWRDLNGYT

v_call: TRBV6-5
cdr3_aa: ASSRGAMGELF

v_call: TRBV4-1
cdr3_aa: ASSRGQRETQY

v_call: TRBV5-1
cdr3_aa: ASSSQGPEAF

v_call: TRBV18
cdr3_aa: ASQRDTTDTQY

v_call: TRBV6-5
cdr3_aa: ASTYGGLGQVYT